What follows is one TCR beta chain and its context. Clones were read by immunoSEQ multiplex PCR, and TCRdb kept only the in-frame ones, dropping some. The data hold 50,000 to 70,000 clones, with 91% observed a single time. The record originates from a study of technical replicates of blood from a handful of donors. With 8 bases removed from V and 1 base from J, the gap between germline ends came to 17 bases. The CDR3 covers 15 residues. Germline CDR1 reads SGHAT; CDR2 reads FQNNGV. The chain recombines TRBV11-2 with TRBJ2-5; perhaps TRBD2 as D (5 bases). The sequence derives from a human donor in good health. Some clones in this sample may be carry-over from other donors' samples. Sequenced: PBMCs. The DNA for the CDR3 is TGTGCCAGCGTTAGGAATAGCGCAGTCCAAGAGACCCAGTACTTC. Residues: CASVRNSAVQETQYF.